This T cell receptor beta chain was sequenced for a study of T-cell memory formation after mild COVID-19 (TCRdb year 2021). For context, the study as a whole: Most TCR sequence clusters were specific to one of the two donors. T-cell clones expanding and contracting after mild COVID-19 in a couple of donors were tracked by longitudinal TCRalpha and TCRbeta repertoire sequencing. Two young, previously healthy adult volunteers made up the cohort, one male and one female. Overall study outcomes, separate from this receptor: The detection of some responding clones in pre-infection memory suggests that pre-existing cross-reactive memory T cells joined the SARS-CoV-2 response. Whether the second-wave clones peaking on day 37 were SARS-CoV-2 specific was not confirmed. The study included only a couple of mild cases, and larger cohorts that include severe cases with pre-infection samples were judged to be necessary. Contracting CD4+ clones were located mainly in the CM and EM memory subsets, whereas CD8+ clones were found to be enriched in EMRA. Clones that contracted from day 15 to 85 showed balanced CD4/CD8 phenotypes, whereas a second wave of clones that expanded from day 15 to 37 leaned towards CD4+.

V was cut back by 6 bases and J by 7 bases, leaving a gap of 16 bases between them. Including cysteine and phenylalanine, the CDR3 has 14 amino acids. Solely the CDR3 DNA is kept, with 42 bases framed from the first base. Comment on this clonotype: What antigen it recognizes has not been identified. Per-nucleotide qualities are absent, and no much larger clonotype sits a single base away.

Ficoll-Paque density gradient centrifugation was used to isolate PBMCs. The data were produced on an Illumina NovaSeq 6000. cDNA libraries for TCRalpha and TCRbeta were prepared by 5'RACE using constant-segment primers, with sample barcodes and unique molecular identifiers added. Trizol reagent was used to extract RNA from every sample. The libraries were amplified in two PCR steps, and the second step added a second sample barcode and Illumina TruSeq adapters. Sequencing of the libraries was done on an Illumina NovaSeq, producing 2 x 150 bp paired-end reads. As for how the authors treated the data: With migec v1.2.7, reads were demultiplexed and then collapsed into UMI-guided consensus sequences. Using mixcr v2.1.11, the UMI consensuses were aligned to TRA and TRB V and J templates and assembled into clonotypes. A clonotype was counted as expanded or contracted only when both edgeR and NoisET called the clonotype significant, with the noise models trained on biological replicates. edgeR calls used a false discovery rate-adjusted p below 0.01 and a log2 fold-change threshold of 1. As an exploratory analysis of dynamics, max-normalized trajectories of the 1000 most abundant clonotypes were examined with PCA combined with hierarchical clustering. Separately sequenced CD4+ and CD8+ repertoires were used to assign a CD4 or CD8 phenotype to each responding clone. Starting from the raw public reads, TCRdb applied fastp trimming at Q25, assembled clones with MiXCR and retained in-frame beta chains. Each CDR3 protein appears once, grouped with its most common genes and DNA. These V and J calls rely on TCRdb rather than the paper's analysis. In all, the sample holds more than 70,000 distinct CDR3 sequences, and approximately 15% of those were seen once. The ten largest account for roughly 30% of the sample.

The sequence derives from an adult woman who had mild COVID-19 (a few samples of this study predate the infection). The sample titles of this study are shuffled in the database, so cell type and time point are left out; the donor was told from shared clones. Sequences were obtained from PBMCs or a T cell subset sorted from them (not recorded which). The chain is encoded by TRBV12-3 or TRBV12-4 joined to TRBJ1-5; a confident D gene designation cannot be given. DNA sequence: TGTGCCAGCAGGCCAGACCATGGGGTACAGCCCCAGCATTTT. It encodes CASRPDHGVQPQHF.